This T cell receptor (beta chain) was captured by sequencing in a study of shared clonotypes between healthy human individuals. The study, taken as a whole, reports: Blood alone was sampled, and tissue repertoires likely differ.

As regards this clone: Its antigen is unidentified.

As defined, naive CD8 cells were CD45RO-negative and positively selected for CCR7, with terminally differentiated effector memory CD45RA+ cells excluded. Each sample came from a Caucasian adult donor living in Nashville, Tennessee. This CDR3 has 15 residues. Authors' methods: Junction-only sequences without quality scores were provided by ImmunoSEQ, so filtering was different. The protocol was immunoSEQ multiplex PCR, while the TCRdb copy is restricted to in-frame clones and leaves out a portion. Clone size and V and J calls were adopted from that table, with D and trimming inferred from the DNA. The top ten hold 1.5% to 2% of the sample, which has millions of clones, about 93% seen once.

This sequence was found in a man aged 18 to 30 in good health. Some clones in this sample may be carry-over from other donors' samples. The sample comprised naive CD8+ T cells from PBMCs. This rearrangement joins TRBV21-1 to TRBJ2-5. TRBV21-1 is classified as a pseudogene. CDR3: CASSKAWGSQETQYF. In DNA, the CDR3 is TGTGCCAGCAGCAAAGCCTGGGGGTCCCAAGAGACCCAGTACTTC.